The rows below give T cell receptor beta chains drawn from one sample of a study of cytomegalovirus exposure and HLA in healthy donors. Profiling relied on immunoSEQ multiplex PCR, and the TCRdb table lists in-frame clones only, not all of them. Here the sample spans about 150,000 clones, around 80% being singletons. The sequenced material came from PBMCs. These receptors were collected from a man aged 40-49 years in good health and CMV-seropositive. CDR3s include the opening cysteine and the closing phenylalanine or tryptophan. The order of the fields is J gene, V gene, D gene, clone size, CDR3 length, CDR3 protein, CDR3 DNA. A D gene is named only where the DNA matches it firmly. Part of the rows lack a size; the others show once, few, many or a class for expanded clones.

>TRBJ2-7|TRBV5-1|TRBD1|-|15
CASSLGGQAAYEQYF
TGCGCCAGCAGCTTGGGGGGACAGGCCGCCTACGAGCAGTACTTC
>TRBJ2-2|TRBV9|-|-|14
CASSESSNTGELFF
TGTGCCAGCAGCGAGTCTAGCAACACCGGGGAGCTGTTTTTT
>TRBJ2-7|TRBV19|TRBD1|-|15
CASSIDRDRAYEQYF
TGTGCCAGTAGTATAGATCGTGACAGGGCCTACGAGCAGTACTTC
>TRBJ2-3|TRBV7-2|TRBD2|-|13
CASSFIAGEGEYF
TGTGCCAGCAGCTTTATAGCGGGAGAGGGGGAGTATTTT
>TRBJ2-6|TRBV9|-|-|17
CASSVGVGGLKSIVLTF
TGTGCCAGCAGCGTAGGGGTCGGAGGACTAAAGTCAATCGTCCTGACTTTC
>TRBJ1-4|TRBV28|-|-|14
CASTPAEPSRQVFF
TGTGCCAGCACCCCCGCCGAACCTTCAAGACAGGTGTTTTTT
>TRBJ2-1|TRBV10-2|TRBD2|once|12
CASSQRELGQFF
TGCGCCAGCAGCCAGCGGGAGCTCGGGCAGTTCTTC
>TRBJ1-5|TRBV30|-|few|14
CAWSRDNSNQPQHF
TGTGCCTGGAGCCGGGACAATAGCAATCAGCCCCAGCATTTT
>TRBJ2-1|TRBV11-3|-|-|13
CASSSTGSSGQFF
TGTGCCAGCAGCTCCACAGGGAGCTCGGGCCAGTTCTTC
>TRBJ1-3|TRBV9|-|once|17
CASSVIPEGSSGNTIYF
TGTGCCAGCAGCGTTATTCCGGAGGGAAGCTCTGGAAACACCATATATTTT
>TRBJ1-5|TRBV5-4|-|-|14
CASSLRGTNQPQHF
TGTGCCAGCAGCTTGCGGGGGACCAATCAGCCCCAGCATTTT
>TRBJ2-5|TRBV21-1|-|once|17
CASSKAGRGGVFGTQYF
TGTGCCAGCAGCAAAGCGGGGAGGGGCGGGGTCTTTGGGACCCAGTACTTC
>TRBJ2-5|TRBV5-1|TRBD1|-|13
CASSLGQEETQYF
TGCGCCAGCAGCTTAGGACAGGAAGAGACCCAGTACTTC
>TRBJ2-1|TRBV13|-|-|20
CASSLWGSDRGANSYNEQFF
TGTGCCAGCAGCTTATGGGGGTCGGACCGGGGGGCGAATTCCTACAATGAGCAGTTCTTC
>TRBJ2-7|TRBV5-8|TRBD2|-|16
CASSSEGTSGVYEQYF
TGTGCCAGCAGCTCCGAGGGGACTAGCGGGGTCTACGAGCAGTACTTC
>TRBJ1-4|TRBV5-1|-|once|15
CASSLATGGNEKLFF
TGCGCCAGCAGCTTGGCGACAGGCGGAAATGAAAAACTGTTTTTT
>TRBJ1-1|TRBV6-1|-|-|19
CASSELYFLTSRSNTEAFF
TGTGCCAGCAGTGAACTTTACTTTTTGACTTCACGAAGCAACACTGAAGCTTTCTTT
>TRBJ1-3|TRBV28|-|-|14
CASSSTVDLPGGFF
TGTGCCAGCAGTTCGACAGTTGACCTCCCCGGGGGGTTTTTT
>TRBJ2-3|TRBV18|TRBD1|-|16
CASSPRGQGTADTQYF
TGTGCCAGCTCACCACGGGGACAGGGGACTGCAGATACGCAGTATTTT
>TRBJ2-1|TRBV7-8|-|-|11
CASSFSNEQFF
TGTGCCAGCAGCTTTTCGAATGAGCAGTTCTTC
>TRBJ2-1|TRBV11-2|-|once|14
CASSSQGTYNEQFF
TGTGCCAGCAGCTCCCAGGGTACCTACAATGAGCAGTTCTTC
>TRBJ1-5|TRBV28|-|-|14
CASTRATRLEPQHF
TGTGCCAGCACCAGGGCCACCCGCCTGGAGCCCCAGCATTTT
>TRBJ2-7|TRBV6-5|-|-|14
CASSSGGTAYEQYF
TGTGCCAGCAGTTCTGGGGGGACAGCCTACGAGCAGTACTTC
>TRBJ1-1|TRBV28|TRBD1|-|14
CASRTGTGGPEAFF
TGTGCCAGCAGGACCGGGACAGGGGGCCCTGAAGCTTTCTTT
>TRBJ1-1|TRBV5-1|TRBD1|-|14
CASSSQGESTEAFF
TGCGCCAGCAGCTCTCAGGGGGAGAGCACTGAAGCTTTCTTT
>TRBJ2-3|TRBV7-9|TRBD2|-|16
CASSSLAGDPTDTQYF
TGTGCCAGCAGCTCACTAGCGGGAGATCCCACAGATACGCAGTATTTT
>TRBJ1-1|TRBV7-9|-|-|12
CASSNLLSEAFF
TGTGCCAGCAGCAACCTATTGTCTGAAGCTTTCTTT
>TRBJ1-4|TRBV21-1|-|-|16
CASSIRTGRVGEKLFF
TGTGCCAGCAGCATTCGGACAGGGCGAGTAGGGGAAAAACTGTTTTTT
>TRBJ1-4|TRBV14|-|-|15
CASSHRLRSGEKLFF
TGTGCCAGCAGCCACAGGCTCCGATCTGGTGAAAAACTGTTTTTT